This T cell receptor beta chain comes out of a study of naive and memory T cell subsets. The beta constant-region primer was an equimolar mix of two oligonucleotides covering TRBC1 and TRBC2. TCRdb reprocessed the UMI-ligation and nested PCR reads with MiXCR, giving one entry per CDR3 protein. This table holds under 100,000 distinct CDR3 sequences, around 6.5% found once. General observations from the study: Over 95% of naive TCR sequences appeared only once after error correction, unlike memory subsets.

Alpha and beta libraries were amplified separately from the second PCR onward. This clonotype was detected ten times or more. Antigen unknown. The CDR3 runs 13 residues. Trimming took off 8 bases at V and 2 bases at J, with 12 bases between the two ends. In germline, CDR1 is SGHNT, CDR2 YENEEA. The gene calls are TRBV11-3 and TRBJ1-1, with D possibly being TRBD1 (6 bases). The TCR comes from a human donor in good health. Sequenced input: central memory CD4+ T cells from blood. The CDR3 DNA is TGTGCCAGCGGCAGGGGTAGAAACACTGAAGCTTTCTTT. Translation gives CASGRGRNTEAFF.